This T cell receptor (beta chain) was recovered during a study of blood T cells in healthy people across ages. The length of the CDR3 is 14 residues. Between the trimmed V and J ends, which lost 4 bases and 4 bases, there was a span of 12 bases. CDR1 and CDR2 (germline): KGHDR, SFDVKD. Together with a sample-barcoded 5' primer, a J-beta primer mix was included in a second PCR lasting about 7 to 11 cycles. One entry per CDR3 protein, called by TCRdb with MiXCR from the 5' RACE reads. The sample holds 1.2 million to 1.5 million distinct CDR3 sequences, roughly 59% seen once. Specimen: blood. The TCR was taken from a man younger than 30 in good health. The chain is built from TRBV24-1 and TRBJ1-2, with D unresolved. CDR3 DNA: TGTGCCACCAGTGACCGACACCCACCCTATGGCTACACCTTC. The encoded protein is CATSDRHPPYGYTF.